These 31 T cell receptor beta chains came from one sample sequenced in a study of early T cells in non-severe SARS-CoV-2 infection. Via MiXCR, TCRdb re-called the 5' RACE reads, giving one row per CDR3 protein. The sample lists 45,000 to 55,000 distinct CDR3 sequences, approximately 6% occurring once. Sample: whole blood. The source is an adult who was a healthcare worker with PCR-confirmed SARS-CoV-2 infection or an uninfected control (not recorded which).

This clonotype showed up just a few times. This chain links TRBV7-2 with TRBJ1-1; D call uncertain. Trimming took 4 bases from V and 0 from J, leaving 9 bases between them. Germline loops: CDR1 SGHTA, CDR2 FQGNSA. The CDR3 extends over 14 amino acids. CDR3 sequence: CASSSQGVNTEAFF. The CDR3 bases are TGTGCCAGCAGCTCGCAAGGAGTGAACACTGAAGCTTTCTTT.

This clonotype appeared once. CDR3 coding DNA: TGTGCCAGCAGCTTAGGGGACAGGGCGGACACCATATATTTT. Protein product: CASSLGDRADTIYF. The genes are TRBV7-2 and TRBJ1-3; TRBD1 aligns across 9 bases. This CDR3 region has 14 residues. With 1 base clipped from V and 8 bases from J, the junction kept 3 bases outside the gene matches. The V gene's germline CDR1 is SGHTA and CDR2 FQGNSA.

This clonotype was counted at least ten times. This chain links TRBV11-2 with TRBJ2-1; 12 positions agree with TRBD1. The V gene's germline CDR1 is SGHAT and CDR2 FQNNGV. CDR3 length equals 16 residues. The V segment lost 2 bases and the J segment 5 bases; nucleotides outside the gene matches: 4. In nucleotides, the CDR3 is TGTGCCAGCAGCTTACCCGGGACAGGGGGCCACAATGAGCAGTTCTTC. It encodes CASSLPGTGGHNEQFF. Full variable domain (missing parts from reference TRBV11-2 and TRBJ2-1): EAGVAQSPRYKIIEKRQSVAFWCNPISGHATLYWYQQILGQGPKLLIQFQNNGVVDDSQLPKDRFSAERLKGVDSTLKIQPAKLEDSAVYLCASSLPGTGGHNEQFFGPGTRLTVL.

About this clonotype itself: A clone one base away is much larger, so this may be a read error. Since the CDR3 does not end with the conserved phenylalanine or tryptophan, this likely comes from a read error. This chain joins TRBV10-3 and TRBJ2-1; D gene unclear. The V end lost 10 bases, the J end lost 2 bases, and 18 bases lay between the germline ends. This CDR3 contains 15 residues. Germline loops: CDR1 ENHRY, CDR2 SYGVKD. The CDR3 here is CATRVTGRPYNEQFS. CDR3 bases: TGTGCCACCCGTGTTACGGGCCGACCCTACAATGAGCAGTTCTCC.

In this sample, this clonotype turned up many times. The rearrangement joins TRBV5-6 to TRBJ1-6, with a possible D match to TRBD1 (6 bases). Germline V gene lookup returns CDR1 SGHDT and CDR2 YYEEEE. V was shortened by 0 bases and J by 8 bases, with 9 bases between the two germline ends. This CDR3 is built from 14 residues. The CDR3 here is CASSLGRGHSPLHF. CDR3 nucleotide sequence: TGTGCCAGCAGCTTGGGTCGGGGGCATTCACCCCTCCACTTT.

The gene calls are TRBV29-1 and TRBJ2-3; 16 bases fit TRBD2. The CDR3 length is 19 residues. CDR1 and CDR2 (germline): SQVTM, ANQGSEA. V lost 3 bases and J lost 2; bases outside the gene matches: 11. CDR3 amino acids: CSVEPGLAGGATPTDTQYF. The CDR3 DNA follows: TGCAGCGTTGAGCCGGGACTAGCGGGGGGGGCCACTCCCACAGATACGCAGTATTTT.

In its sample, this clonotype was seen many times. The chain recombines TRBV9 with TRBJ2-3; D may be TRBD1 or TRBD2 (5 bases each). Trimming removed 2 bases at V and 4 bases at J, with 8 bases between. This CDR3 is 13 amino acids long. Germline CDR1 is SGDLS and CDR2 is YYNGEE. CDR3 in amino acids: CASSVGASDTQYF. The CDR3 region has the DNA TGTGCCAGCAGCGTCGGGGCCTCAGATACGCAGTATTTT.

The V and J genes are TRBV7-9 and TRBJ2-1, with D possibly being TRBD2 (7 bases). Germline V gene lookup returns CDR1 SEHNR and CDR2 FQNEAQ (reference sequence). The CDR3 covers 14 residues. V lost 1 base, J lost 9 bases, and 13 bases lay in between. CDR3 residues: CASSLVGGPSEQFF. The CDR3 DNA sequence: TGTGCCAGCAGCTTAGTGGGGGGGCCGAGTGAGCAGTTCTTC.

This clonotype was seen only a few times. This chain connects TRBV6-2 or TRBV6-3 to TRBJ2-7, with 8 bases aligning to TRBD1. This CDR3 has 15 amino acids. CDR1 and CDR2 from the germline V gene are MNHEY and SVGEGT. Trimming took 5 bases from V and 6 from J; bases not matched to a gene: 12. The DNA for the CDR3 is TGTGCCAGCAGTACAGGGGGTACCCATTCTACCGAGCAGTACTTC. Protein sequence: CASSTGGTHSTEQYF.

Many counts were recorded for this clonotype. The chain employs TRBV20-1 and TRBJ2-5, with unresolved D. V was trimmed by 0 bases and J by 3 bases, leaving 11 bases between them. The CDR3 covers 14 residues. CDR1 DFQATT and CDR2 SNEGSKA come from the germline V gene (reference sequence). CDR3 DNA: TGCAGTGCTAGAGAGGCTAGACTGAAAGAGACCCAGTACTTC. It is translated as CSAREARLKETQYF.

This clonotype was seen more than once but under ten times. The chain employs TRBV7-8 and TRBJ1-2, with D maybe TRBD1 (6 bases). CDR1 and CDR2 (germline): SGHVS, FQNEAQ. The V and J ends lost 5 bases and 2 bases respectively, with 15 bases between them. The CDR3 totals 15 residues. CDR3 nucleotide sequence: TGTGCCAGCAGCCAAATACAGGGACCGAACTATGGCTACACCTTC. This translates into CASSQIQGPNYGYTF.

This clonotype turned up a few times. The V and J genes are TRBV6-6 and TRBJ1-2; 7 positions match TRBD1. Germline CDR1 MNHNY, CDR2 SVGAGI (reference sequence). The V gene end was trimmed by 7 bases and the J gene end by 2 bases; junction bases not matched to a gene: 4. This CDR3 comprises 13 residues. The DNA for the CDR3 is TGTGCCAGCATTTCAGGGGGGAACTATGGCTACACCTTC. It codes for CASISGGNYGYTF.

The chain couples TRBV4-3 to TRBJ2-7; no definite D call. There are 15 residues in the CDR3. Trimming took 0 bases from V and 5 from J, leaving 14 bases between them. Germline V gene lookup returns CDR1 LGHNA and CDR2 YSLEER. As DNA, the CDR3 is TGCGCCAGCAGCCAAGATCCAGTCGGGTACGACGAGCAGTACTTC. Encoded protein: CASSQDPVGYDEQYF.

This clonotype showed up many times. CDR3 loop: CASSYSSFRQRGETQYF. The DNA of the CDR3 is TGTGCCAGCAGTTACTCGAGTTTCAGGCAAAGGGGAGAGACCCAGTACTTC. The chain couples TRBV6-2 or TRBV6-3 to TRBJ2-5; a possible D gene is TRBD1 (5 bases). Between the trimmed V and J ends, which lost 0 bases and 4 bases, there was a span of 18 bases. Germline V CDR1 and CDR2: MNHEY, SVGEGT. This CDR3 is built from 17 residues.

This clonotype was detected many times. The rearrangement links TRBV2 to TRBJ2-7, with D tentatively TRBD1 (5 bases). Germline values: CDR1 SNHLY, CDR2 FYNNEI. Trimming left V 4 bases short and J 4 bases short, with 14 bases between. CDR3 size: 14 residues. The CDR3 loop is CASSGGRGLYEQYF. DNA of the CDR3: TGTGCCAGCAGTGGGGGAAGGGGCCTGTACGAGCAGTACTTC.

This clonotype has just a few counts. This sequence joins TRBV11-2 and TRBJ2-7, with D possibly called TRBD1 or TRBD2 (6 bases each). This CDR3 contains 14 residues. Germline CDR1 and CDR2: SGHAT and FQNNGV. Trimming pared 5 bases from V and 13 bases from J, leaving 24 bases between. CDR3 sequence reads: CASSVGLGGTTSYF. In DNA form, the CDR3 reads TGTGCCAGCAGCGTGGGTTTAGGGGGGACAACCTCTTACTTC.

Many counts were recorded for this clonotype. The rearrangement uses TRBV11-2 and TRBJ1-2; the D is unclear. The V and J ends lost 2 bases and 6 bases respectively, with 7 bases between them. Germline CDR1 is SGHAT and CDR2 is FQNNGV. The CDR3 runs to 12 residues. The CDR3 DNA reads TGTGCCAGCAGCTTAACAAGGAATGGCTACACCTTC. Translated, it gives CASSLTRNGYTF.

This sequence joins TRBV3-1 and TRBJ2-1; D is possibly TRBD2 (7 bases). There are 15 residues in the CDR3. Per the germline V gene, CDR1 is LGHDT and CDR2 is YNNKEL (reference sequence). Trimming cost V 4 bases and J 7 bases, with 17 bases left between them. The CDR3 loop is CASSLRRGARNEQFF. Written as DNA, the CDR3 is TGTGCCAGCAGCCTCCGCCGGGGGGCGCGAAATGAGCAGTTCTTC.

This chain connects TRBV9 to TRBJ1-6, with 8 bases aligning to TRBD1. Unmatched junction bases numbered 4, after V lost 0 bases and J lost 5 bases. The CDR3 runs to 16 residues. CDR1 SGDLS and CDR2 YYNGEE come from the germline V gene. CDR3 residues: CASSVAPGGNNSPLHF. As DNA, the CDR3 is TGTGCCAGCAGCGTAGCGCCAGGGGGCAATAATTCACCCCTCCACTTT.

The table lists this clonotype with a few counts. This rearrangement joins TRBV6-5 to TRBJ2-5; D possibly corresponds to TRBD1 (5 bases). V was pared by 6 bases and J by 4 bases, with 15 bases between. CDR3 length equals 14 residues. Germline loops: CDR1 MNHEY, CDR2 SVGAGI. CDR3: CASSLFQGIETQYF. The CDR3 DNA reads TGTGCCAGCAGCCTATTTCAGGGAATAGAGACCCAGTACTTC.

This clonotype was counted many times. The V gene is TRBV11-2, the J gene TRBJ2-7, with TRBD1 identical over 9 bases. The CDR3 contains 13 residues. CDR1 is SGHAT and CDR2 is FQNNGV in the germline V gene. J was trimmed by 5 bases and V by 4 bases; bases with no gene match: 3. The CDR3: CASSSGTGNEQYF. The CDR3 DNA follows: TGTGCCAGCAGCTCGGGGACAGGGAACGAGCAGTACTTC. Combining the CDR3 with reference TRBV11-2 and TRBJ2-7 gives the whole variable domain EAGVAQSPRYKIIEKRQSVAFWCNPISGHATLYWYQQILGQGPKLLIQFQNNGVVDDSQLPKDRFSAERLKGVDSTLKIQPAKLEDSAVYLCASSSGTGNEQYFGPGTRLTVT.

This clonotype was counted a single time. The V gene is TRBV27, the J gene TRBJ1-6, with a possible D match to TRBD1 (6 bases). The germline V gene has CDR1 MNHEY and CDR2 SMNVEV (reference sequence). The CDR3 covers 17 residues. The V and J ends lost 5 bases and 4 bases respectively, with 18 bases between them. The CDR3 spells CASSPVGQTQYNSPLHF. The CDR3 DNA reads as TGTGCCAGCAGTCCGGTAGGACAGACCCAGTATAATTCACCCCTCCACTTT.

In its sample, this clonotype was seen many times. V is TRBV6-2 or TRBV6-3 and J is TRBJ2-2; D is perhaps TRBD2 (5 bases). Germline loops: CDR1 MNHEY, CDR2 SVGEGT. V gave up 6 bases and J gave up 4 bases, with 18 bases separating them. This CDR3 has 16 residues. CDR3 residues: CASSRSGRVTTGELFF. The CDR3, as DNA: TGTGCCAGCAGCCGAAGCGGACGGGTAACCACCGGGGAGCTGTTTTTT.

The V call is TRBV11-3, the J call TRBJ2-1; 10 nucleotides line up with TRBD2. Germline V gives CDR1 SGHNT, CDR2 YENEEA. The J segment lost 5 bases and the V segment lost 4 bases, leaving 5 bases of the junction unmatched. The CDR3 covers 15 residues. The CDR3 DNA sequence: TGTGCCAGCAGCTACGCTCTAGCGGGGGACAATGAGCAGTTCTTC. Its translation is CASSYALAGDNEQFF.

This clonotype was picked up many times. This chain joins TRBV4-2 and TRBJ2-7; 8 bases match TRBD1. Germline assignment: CDR1 LGHNA and CDR2 YNFKEQ. The J segment lost 7 bases and the V segment lost 0 bases, leaving 11 bases of the junction unmatched. This CDR3 spans 16 amino acids. The chain's CDR3 is CASSQDKTGVRLEQYF. The DNA for the CDR3 is TGTGCCAGCAGCCAAGACAAGACAGGGGTGCGCTTGGAGCAGTACTTC.

This clonotype was observed a handful of times. The gene calls are TRBV20-1 and TRBJ1-2, with TRBD1 identical over 7 bases. CDR1 is DFQATT and CDR2 is SNEGSKA in the germline V gene (reference sequence). The ends lost 6 bases at V and 1 base at J; junction bases unmatched: 14. This CDR3 has 16 residues. The CDR3 spells CSATGQPDLINYGYTF. The CDR3 DNA is TGCAGTGCCACGGGACAGCCGGACCTAATTAACTATGGCTACACCTTC.

Points on this clonotype: A read error may account for a junction end that differs from germline. CDR3 bases: TGTGTCAGCAGCTTTGAAGGGGAAGGCACAGATACGCAGTATTTT. Translated: CVSSFEGEGTDTQYF. The rearrangement links TRBV5-4 to TRBJ2-3, with D possibly matching TRBD1 (5 bases). The CDR3 has 15 amino acids. CDR1 SGHNT and CDR2 YYREEE come from the germline V gene (reference sequence). Full variable domain (remainder filled in from reference TRBV5-4 and TRBJ2-3): ETGVTQSPTHLIKTRGQQVTLRCSSQSGHNTVSWYQQALGQGPQFIFQYYREEENGRGNFPPRFSGLQFPNYSSELNVNALELDDSALYLCVSSFEGEGTDTQYFGPGTRLTVL.

Ten or more counts support this clonotype. The rearrangement uses TRBV5-6 and TRBJ1-1; D unresolved. The CDR3 runs 12 residues. The V and J ends lost 4 bases and 0 bases respectively, with 4 bases between them. In germline, CDR1 is SGHDT, CDR2 YYEEEE. CDR3 sequence (DNA): TGTGCCAGCAGCGTCGTGAACACTGAAGCTTTCTTT. Its translation: CASSVVNTEAFF.

Ten or more counts support this clonotype. The genes are TRBV10-3 and TRBJ2-7; D uncertain. Germline assignment: CDR1 ENHRY and CDR2 SYGVKD. The CDR3 is 13 amino acids. Trimming took off 4 bases at V and 8 bases at J, with 15 bases between the two ends. CDR3 nucleotides: TGTGCCATCAGTGCCGCGGACGATCCCAAGCAGTACTTC. Protein sequence: CAISAADDPKQYF.

The CDR3 DNA is TGTGCCAGCAGCCCCAGGACCCGGGGCACTGAAGCTTTCTTT. Translation gives CASSPRTRGTEAFF. The chain uses TRBV7-9 and TRBJ1-1; D is undetermined. Germline V gene data show CDR1 as SEHNR and CDR2 as FQNEAQ (reference sequence). This CDR3 contains 14 residues. V lost 5 bases, J lost 4 bases, and 14 bases lay in between.

This clonotype was seen ten or more times. The J gene is TRBJ2-7, the V gene TRBV28; 7 nucleotides line up with TRBD2. The junction had 7 bases not matched to a gene; V was cut back by 5 bases and J by 0 bases. Germline-derived CDR1 and CDR2 are MDHEN and SYDVKM. This CDR3 contains 15 residues. CDR3 region: CASSPQGGNSYEQYF. The DNA of the CDR3 is TGTGCCAGCAGTCCCCAGGGAGGGAACTCCTACGAGCAGTACTTC.